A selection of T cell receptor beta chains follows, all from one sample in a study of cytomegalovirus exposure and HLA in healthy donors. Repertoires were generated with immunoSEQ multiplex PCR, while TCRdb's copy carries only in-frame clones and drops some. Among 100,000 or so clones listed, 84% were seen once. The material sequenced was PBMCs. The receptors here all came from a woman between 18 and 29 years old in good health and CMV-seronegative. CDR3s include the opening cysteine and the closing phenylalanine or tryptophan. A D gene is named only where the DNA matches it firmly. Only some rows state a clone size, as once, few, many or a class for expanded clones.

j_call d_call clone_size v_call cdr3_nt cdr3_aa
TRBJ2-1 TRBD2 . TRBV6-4 TGTGCCAGCAGTGACGGAGCGGGGGGACCAAATGAGCAGTTCTTC CASSDGAGGPNEQFF
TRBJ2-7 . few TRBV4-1 TGCGCCAGCAGCCAAGAAAGGCCAGGGTCCGACGAGCAGTACTTC CASSQERPGSDEQYF
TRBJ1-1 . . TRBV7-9 TGTTCCAGCAGCCCAAACTGGGCGGGGACTGAAGCTTTCTTT CSSSPNWAGTEAFF
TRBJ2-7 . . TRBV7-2 TGTGCCAGCAGCTTAAATTCCGGGAGTAGTAACGAGCAGTACTTC CASSLNSGSSNEQYF
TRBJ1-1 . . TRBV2 TGTGCCAGCAGCATGAACACTGAAGCTTTCTTT CASSMNTEAFF
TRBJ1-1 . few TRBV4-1 TGCGCCAGCAGCCAAGGACAGGCTGTAAGTATGAACACTGAAGCTTTCTTT CASSQGQAVSMNTEAFF
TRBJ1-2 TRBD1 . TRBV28 TGTGCCAGCAGGTCACAGGGGGCGCGACATGGCTACACCTTC CASRSQGARHGYTF
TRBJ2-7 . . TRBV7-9 TGTGCCAGCAGCTTAGGTCGCTCCTACGAGCAGTACTTC CASSLGRSYEQYF
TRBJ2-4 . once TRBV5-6 TGTGCCAGCAGCTACCGGTCAGGGCTAAACATTCAGTACTTC CASSYRSGLNIQYF
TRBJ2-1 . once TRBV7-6 TGTGCCAGCAGCTCCGTCCAAGGGGGAGCGGCCTACAATGAGCAGTTCTTC CASSSVQGGAAYNEQFF
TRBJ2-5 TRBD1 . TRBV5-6 TGTGCCAGCAGCTACAAGACAGGGGCAGAGACCCAGTACTTC CASSYKTGAETQYF
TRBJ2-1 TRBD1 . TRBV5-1 TGCGCCAGCAGCTTGGGACCCCGGGACAGGCCGTTTGGGGAGCAGTTCTTC CASSLGPRDRPFGEQFF
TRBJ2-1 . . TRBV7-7 TGTGCTAGCAGCTTCCTCAAGGGGAATGAGCAGTTCTTC CASSFLKGNEQFF
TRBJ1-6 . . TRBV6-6 TGTGCCAGCAGTTACAACAGGGATCGTTCACCCCTCCACTTT CASSYNRDRSPLHF
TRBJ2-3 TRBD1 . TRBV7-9 TGTGCCAGCAGCTTAGGACAGGGGACCCCAGATACGCAGTATTTT CASSLGQGTPDTQYF
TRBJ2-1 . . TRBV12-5 TGTGCTAGTGGGGCGGGATCCTACAATGAGCAGTTCTTC CASGAGSYNEQFF
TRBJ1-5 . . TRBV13 TGTGCCAGCAGCTTTTCTGGCAATCAGCCCCAGCATTTT CASSFSGNQPQHF
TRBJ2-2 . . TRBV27 TGTGCCAGCAGTCCAGTTCGAGAGGGGGACACCGGGGAGCTGTTTTTT CASSPVREGDTGELFF
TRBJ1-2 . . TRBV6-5 TGTGCCAGCAGGAGGACAGATGACTATGGCTACACCTTC CASRRTDDYGYTF
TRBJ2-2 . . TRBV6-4 TGTGCCAGCAGTGACGACCCCAGCGGCACCGGGGAGCTGTTTTTT CASSDDPSGTGELFF
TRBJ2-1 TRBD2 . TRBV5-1 TGCGCCAGCAGCTACGGGGGACTAGTCTGGAGTTACAATGAGCAGTTCTTC CASSYGGLVWSYNEQFF
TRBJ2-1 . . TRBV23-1 TGCGCCAGCAGTCAACGACAGGTGGTCAATGAGCAGTTCTTC CASSQRQVVNEQFF
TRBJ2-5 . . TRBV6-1 TGTGCCAGCAGCCCAGTCCAAGAGACCCAGTACTTC CASSPVQETQYF
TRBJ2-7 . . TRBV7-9 TGTTCCAGCCAGGGCCTCTCCTACGAGCAGTACTTC CSSQGLSYEQYF